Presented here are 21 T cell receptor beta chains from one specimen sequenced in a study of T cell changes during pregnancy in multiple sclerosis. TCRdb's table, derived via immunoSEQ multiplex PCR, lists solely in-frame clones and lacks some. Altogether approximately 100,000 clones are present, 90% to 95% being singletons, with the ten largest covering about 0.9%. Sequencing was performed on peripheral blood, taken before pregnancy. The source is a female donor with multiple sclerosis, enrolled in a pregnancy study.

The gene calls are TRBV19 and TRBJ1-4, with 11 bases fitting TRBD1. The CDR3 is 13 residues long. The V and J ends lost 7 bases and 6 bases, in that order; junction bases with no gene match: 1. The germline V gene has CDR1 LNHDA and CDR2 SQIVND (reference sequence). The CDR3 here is CASMGQGDEKLFF. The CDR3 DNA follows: TGTGCCAGTATGGGACAGGGGGATGAAAAACTGTTTTTT.

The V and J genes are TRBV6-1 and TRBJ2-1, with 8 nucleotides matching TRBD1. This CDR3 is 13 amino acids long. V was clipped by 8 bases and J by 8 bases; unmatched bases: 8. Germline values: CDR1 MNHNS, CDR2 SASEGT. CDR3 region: CASLRQGFYEQFF. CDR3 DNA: TGTGCCAGCCTTAGACAGGGGTTCTATGAGCAGTTCTTC.

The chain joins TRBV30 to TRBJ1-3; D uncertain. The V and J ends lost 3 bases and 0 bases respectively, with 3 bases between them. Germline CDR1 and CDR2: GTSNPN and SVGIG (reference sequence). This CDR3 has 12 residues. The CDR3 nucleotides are TGTGCCTGGAGGCGCTCTGGAAACACCATATATTTT. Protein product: CAWRRSGNTIYF.

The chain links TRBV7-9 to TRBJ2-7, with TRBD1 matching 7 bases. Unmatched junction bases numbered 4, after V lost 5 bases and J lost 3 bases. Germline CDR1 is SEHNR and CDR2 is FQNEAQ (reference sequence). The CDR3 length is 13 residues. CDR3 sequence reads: CASSHTGVYEQYF. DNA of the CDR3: TGTGCCAGCAGCCATACAGGGGTCTACGAGCAGTACTTC.

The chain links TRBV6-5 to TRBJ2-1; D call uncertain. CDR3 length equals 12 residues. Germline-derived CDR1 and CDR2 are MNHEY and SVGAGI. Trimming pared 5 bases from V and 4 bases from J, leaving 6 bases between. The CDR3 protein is CASSPSYNEQFF. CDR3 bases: TGTGCCAGCAGTCCGTCGTACAATGAGCAGTTCTTC.

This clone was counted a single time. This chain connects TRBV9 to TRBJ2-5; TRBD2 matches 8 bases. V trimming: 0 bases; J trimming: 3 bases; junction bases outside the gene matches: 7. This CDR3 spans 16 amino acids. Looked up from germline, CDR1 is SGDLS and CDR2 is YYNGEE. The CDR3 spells CASSVDGLAGEETQYF. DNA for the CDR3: TGTGCCAGCAGCGTAGATGGCCTAGCGGGTGAAGAGACCCAGTACTTC.

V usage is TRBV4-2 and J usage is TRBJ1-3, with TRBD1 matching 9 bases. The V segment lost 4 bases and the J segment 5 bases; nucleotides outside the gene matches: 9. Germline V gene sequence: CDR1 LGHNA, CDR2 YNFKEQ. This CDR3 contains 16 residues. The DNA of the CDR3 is TGTGCCAGCAGCCCCGAAGCGGGACAGGGAAGAAACACCATATATTTT. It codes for CASSPEAGQGRNTIYF.

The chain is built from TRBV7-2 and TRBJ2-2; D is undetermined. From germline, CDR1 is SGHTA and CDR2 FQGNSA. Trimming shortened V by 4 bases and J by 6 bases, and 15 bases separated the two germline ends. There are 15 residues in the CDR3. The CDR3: CASSSKNQVAGELFF. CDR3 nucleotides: TGTGCCAGCAGCTCGAAGAATCAGGTTGCCGGGGAGCTGTTTTTT.

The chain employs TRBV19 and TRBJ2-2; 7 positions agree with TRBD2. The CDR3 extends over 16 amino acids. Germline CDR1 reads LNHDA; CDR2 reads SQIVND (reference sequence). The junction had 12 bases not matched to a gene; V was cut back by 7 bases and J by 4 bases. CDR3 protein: CASKTWGGTLTGELFF. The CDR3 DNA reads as TGTGCCAGTAAAACCTGGGGGGGGACTCTCACCGGGGAGCTGTTTTTT. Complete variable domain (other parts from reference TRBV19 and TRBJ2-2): DGGITQSPKYLFRKEGQNVTLSCEQNLNHDAMYWYRQDPGQGLRLIYYSQIVNDFQKGDIAEGYSVSREKKESFPLTVTSAQKNPTAFYLCASKTWGGTLTGELFFGEGSRLTVL.

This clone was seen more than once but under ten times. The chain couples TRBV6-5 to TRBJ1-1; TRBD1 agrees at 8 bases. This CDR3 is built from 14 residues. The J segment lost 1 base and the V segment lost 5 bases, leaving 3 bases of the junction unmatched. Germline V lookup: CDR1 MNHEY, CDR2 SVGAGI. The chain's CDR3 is CASSRQGSNTEAFF. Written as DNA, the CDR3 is TGTGCCAGCAGTCGACAGGGGTCGAACACTGAAGCTTTCTTT.

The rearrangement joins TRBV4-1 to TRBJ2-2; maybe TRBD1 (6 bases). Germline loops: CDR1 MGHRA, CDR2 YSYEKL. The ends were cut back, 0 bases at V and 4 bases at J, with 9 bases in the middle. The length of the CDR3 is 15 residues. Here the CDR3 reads CASSQDRTVTGELFF. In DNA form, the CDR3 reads TGCGCCAGCAGCCAAGACAGGACAGTCACCGGGGAGCTGTTTTTT.

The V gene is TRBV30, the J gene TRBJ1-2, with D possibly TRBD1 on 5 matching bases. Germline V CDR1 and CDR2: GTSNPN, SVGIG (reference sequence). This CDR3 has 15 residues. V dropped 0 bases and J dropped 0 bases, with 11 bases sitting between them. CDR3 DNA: TGTGCCTGGAGTGTATTAAGGGGCCCTAACTATGGCTACACCTTC. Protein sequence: CAWSVLRGPNYGYTF.

The CDR3 region is CASSSDRDYGYTF. The CDR3, as DNA: TGTGCCAGCAGCAGCGACAGGGACTATGGCTACACCTTC. This chain uses TRBV9 with TRBJ1-2, with TRBD1 matching over 7 bases. The CDR3 loop spans 13 amino acids. The germline gives CDR1 SGDLS, CDR2 YYNGEE. With V trimmed by 4 bases and J by 3 bases, 3 bases remained unmatched.

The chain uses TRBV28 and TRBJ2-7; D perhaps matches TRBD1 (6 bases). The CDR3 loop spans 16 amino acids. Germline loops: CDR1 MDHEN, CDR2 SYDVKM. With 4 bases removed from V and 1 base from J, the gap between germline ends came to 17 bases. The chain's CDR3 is CASSWHRDTFSYEQYF. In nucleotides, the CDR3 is TGTGCCAGCAGTTGGCACCGGGACACCTTTTCCTACGAGCAGTACTTC.

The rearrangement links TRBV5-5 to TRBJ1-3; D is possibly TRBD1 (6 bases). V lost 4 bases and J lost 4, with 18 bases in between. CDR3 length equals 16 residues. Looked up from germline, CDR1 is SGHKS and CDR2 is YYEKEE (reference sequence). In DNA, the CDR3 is TGTGCCAGCAGCCTCGGTGGGGGGGGCGCCGGAAACACCATATATTTT. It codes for CASSLGGGGAGNTIYF.

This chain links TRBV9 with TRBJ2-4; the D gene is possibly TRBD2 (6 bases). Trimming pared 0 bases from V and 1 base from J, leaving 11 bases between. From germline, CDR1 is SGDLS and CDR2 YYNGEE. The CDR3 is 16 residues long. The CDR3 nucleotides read TGTGCCAGCAGCGTAGGGGGGGACGGGGCCAAAAACATTCAGTACTTC. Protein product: CASSVGGDGAKNIQYF. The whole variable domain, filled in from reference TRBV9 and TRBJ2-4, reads DSGVTQTPKHLITATGQRVTLRCSPRSGDLSVYWYQQSLDQGLQFLIQYYNGEERAKGNILERFSAQQFPDLHSELNLSSLELGDSALYFCASSVGGDGAKNIQYFGAGTRLSVL.

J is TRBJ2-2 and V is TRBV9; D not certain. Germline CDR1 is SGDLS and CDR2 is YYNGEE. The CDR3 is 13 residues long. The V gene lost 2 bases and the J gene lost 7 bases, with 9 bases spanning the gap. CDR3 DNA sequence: TGTGCCAGCAGCGTCCTATTTGGCGGGGAGCTGTTTTTT. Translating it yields CASSVLFGGELFF.

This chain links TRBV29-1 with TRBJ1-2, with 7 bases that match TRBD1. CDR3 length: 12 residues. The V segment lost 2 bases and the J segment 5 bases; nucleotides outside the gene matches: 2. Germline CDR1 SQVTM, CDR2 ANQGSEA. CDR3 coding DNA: TGCAGCGTTGAATCCAGGGGGTATGGCTACACCTTC. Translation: CSVESRGYGYTF.

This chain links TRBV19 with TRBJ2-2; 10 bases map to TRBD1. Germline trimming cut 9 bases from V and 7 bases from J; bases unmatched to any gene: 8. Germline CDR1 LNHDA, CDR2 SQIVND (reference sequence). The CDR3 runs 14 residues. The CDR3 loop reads CASRDRGSGGELFF. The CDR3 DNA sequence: TGTGCCAGCCGGGACAGGGGCTCCGGCGGGGAGCTGTTTTTT.

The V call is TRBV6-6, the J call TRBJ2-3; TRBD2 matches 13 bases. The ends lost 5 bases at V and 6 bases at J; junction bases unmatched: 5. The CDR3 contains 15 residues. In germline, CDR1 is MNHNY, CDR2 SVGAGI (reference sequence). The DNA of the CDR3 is TGTGCCAGCAGTGCGGGGACTAGCGGGAAGGATACGCAGTATTTT. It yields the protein CASSAGTSGKDTQYF.

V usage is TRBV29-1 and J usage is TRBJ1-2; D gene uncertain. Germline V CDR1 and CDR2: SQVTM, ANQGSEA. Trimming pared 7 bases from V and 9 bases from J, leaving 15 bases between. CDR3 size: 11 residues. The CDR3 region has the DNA TGCAGCGCGGGAGACACCGGTCGCTACACCTTC. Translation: CSAGDTGRYTF.